Given below is one T cell receptor (beta chain) in context. Its antigen is still unknown. The record has no base qualities; no much larger clone is one base away. This sample stems from a study of CD8+ T cells in alopecia areata (dated by TCRdb to 2017 to 2018). A note on the overall study: Treated patients were enrolled in an open-label pilot trial of oral tofacitinib at 5 to 10 mg twice daily for moderate-to-severe alopecia areata. RNA was obtained with the PAXgene miRNA kit for fixed scalp, the miRNeasy kit for PBMCs, and the RNeasy kit for mouse skin. For the treated patients, the SALT score, which quantifies what percentage of scalp surface area is affected, served as the measure of disease severity. Clonality in the scalp was compared among normal scalp (n=4), patchy alopecia areata scalp (n=8), and alopecia totalis/universalis scalp (n=8). Biopsies were taken from tofacitinib-treated patients at baseline and at 4 and 24 weeks of treatment, and a later scalp biopsy was taken in several of the tofacitinib-treated patients. Patients received tofacitinib for 6 to 18 months and were then followed off drug for 6 months to check for delayed response and recurrence. In humans, TCRbeta sequencing was performed on scalp tissue and on sorted CD4+ and CD8+ peripheral blood T cells from healthy controls and from patients with patchy or totalis/universalis alopecia areata. To study T cell clonal expansion in alopecia areata, the researchers applied high-throughput TCRbeta sequencing to both the C3H/HeJ mouse model and human patients. TCRbeta CDR3 regions were amplified by immunoSEQ multiplex PCR with 35 Vbeta forward and 13 Jbeta reverse primers.

Points the paper makes about the study in general: Compared with mice, TCR sequences shared between patients were less clear, possibly partly because of HLA diversity across the patient population. Scalp clonality and the number of expanded CD8+ clones among the top 100 scalp clones were significantly decreased by tofacitinib. The treated cohort was small, with a single nonresponder, so links between baseline CD8+ expansion and response need larger studies. Unlike mouse skin, which is dominated by gammadelta T cells, normal human skin has resident alphabeta T cells that are also sequenced, and this complicates analysis of the scalp TCR repertoire. Many expanded lesional clones were found to persist in scalp and blood during tofacitinib treatment, and relapse after treatment cessation may be partly explained by this persistence. Compared with normal scalp, lesional scalp, particularly in alopecia totalis/universalis, had higher clonality and more expanded CD8+ clones, which suggests antigenic drive.

Receptor libraries were prepared by the immunoSEQ multiplex PCR assay. RNA was extracted from all samples and reverse transcribed into cDNA as template for TCR sequencing. First-strand cDNA was synthesized using SuperScript III with a 2:1 mix of oligo-dT and random hexamers. A synthetic immune receptor repertoire was used to measure amplification bias, and any remaining bias was corrected computationally. Concerning the study's data processing: Raw reads were preprocessed for error removal, and CDR3 was defined according to IMGT conventions as running from the conserved cysteine to phenylalanine. To get clonality, Shannon entropy was normalized by log2 of the number of productive unique TCRs and the result was subtracted from 1. CD4 or CD8 identity of scalp clones was inferred by cross-referencing scalp TCRbeta sequences with sorted blood CD4 and CD8 repertoires. TCRdb provides this immuneACCESS table in a form limited to in-frame rearrangements. Some clones are lacking; in checked studies, under half of them reflect an unresolved V gene, and why the rest are absent is not known. That table is the source of V, J and clone size, and D and trimming were worked out from the DNA. The sample table lists 150,000 to 200,000 clones, around three fifths of them with a count of one. The top ten clones comprise over 0.9% of the sample.

What the time point label conveys for this sample: less than 30 weeks on oral tofacitinib. What this sample's treatment or condition label stands for: oral pan-JAK inhibitor, 5-10 mg twice daily. Lesional scalp punch biopsies and peripheral blood were collected from alopecia areata patients. PBMCs were separated by density centrifugation and stained for CD3, CD4 and CD8, after which CD4+ and CD8+ T cells were sorted on a FACSAria. CDR3 length: 16 amino acids, cysteine to phenylalanine. This entry keeps only the CDR3 DNA: 48 bases, framed from base 1. Taken from the germline V gene (reference sequence), the CDR1 and CDR2 loops are LNHNV and YYDKDF. Trimming at the junction amounts to 0 bases on V and 1 base on J, and the germline ends lie 12 bases apart.

This receptor was obtained from a human donor with alopecia areata. Recombination joined TRBV15 with TRBJ1-1, with TRBD1 as a weak D call on 5 bases. The specimen was CD4+ T cells sorted from blood, collected at week 24, from a patient treated with tofacitinib. The nucleotides read TGTGCCACCAGCAGAGAGCAGGGACGGGCGAACACTGAAGCTTTCTTT. Translated, it reads CATSREQGRANTEAFF. Supplemented by the reference TRBV15 and TRBJ1-1 proteins around the CDR3, the complete variable domain is DAMVIQNPRYQVTQFGKPVTLSCSQTLNHNVMYWYQQKSSQAPKLLFHYYDKDFNNEADTPDNFQSRRPNTSFCFLDIRSPGLGDTAMYLCATSREQGRANTEAFFGQGTRLTVV.